This T cell receptor (delta chain) was recovered during a study of γδ T cells in repeated Plasmodium falciparum infection. Study context: Malaria-naive adults were infected with P. falciparum NF54 four times over roughly 600 days. Each infection was followed by sampling at 21 days, plus baseline and some pre-infection draws.

The sample holds many counts of this clone. Flow sorting of PBMC yielded separate Vgamma9/Vdelta2+ and Vdelta2-negative gammadelta T cell populations for bulk repertoire analysis. TRG and TRD sequences were obtained from every sorted gammadelta sample. TCRdb used CATT to re-call clones from the multiplex PCR reads. Found here are roughly 90,000 delta-chain clones, 1.4% of them singletons; the top ten hold around 8.5%. V shed 0 bases, J shed 2 bases, and the junction held 3 bases outside the gene matches. The CDR3 runs to 16 residues. Germline-derived CDR1 and CDR2 are TSWWSYY and QGS. This rearrangement joins TRDV1 to TRDJ1; TRDD3 matches 10 bases. The material sequenced was gamma-delta T cells from blood. This clonotype was obtained from a pool of human donors (malaria-infected and uninfected, not separated). The CDR3 bases are TGTGCTCTTGGGGAACTGGGGGATACGTATACCGATAAACTCATCTTT. This gives the protein CALGELGDTYTDKLIF.